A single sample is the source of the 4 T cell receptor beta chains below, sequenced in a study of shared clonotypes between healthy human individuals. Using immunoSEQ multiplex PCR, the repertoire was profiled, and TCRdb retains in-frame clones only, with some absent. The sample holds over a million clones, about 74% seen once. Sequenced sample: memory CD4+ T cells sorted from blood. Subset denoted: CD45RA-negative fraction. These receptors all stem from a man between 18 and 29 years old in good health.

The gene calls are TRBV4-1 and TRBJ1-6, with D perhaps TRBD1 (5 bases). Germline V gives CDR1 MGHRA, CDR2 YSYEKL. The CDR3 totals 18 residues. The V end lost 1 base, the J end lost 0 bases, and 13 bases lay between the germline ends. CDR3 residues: CASSQASGGGSYNSPLHF. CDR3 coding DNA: TGCGCCAGCAGCCAAGCATCGGGGGGGGGCTCCTATAATTCACCCCTCCACTTT.

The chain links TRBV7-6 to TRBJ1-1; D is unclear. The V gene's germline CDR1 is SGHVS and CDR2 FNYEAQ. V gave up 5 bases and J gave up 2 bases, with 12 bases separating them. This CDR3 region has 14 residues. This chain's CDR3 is CASSPLSSNTEAFF. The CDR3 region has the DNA TGTGCCAGCAGCCCCCTTTCGAGTAACACTGAAGCTTTCTTT.

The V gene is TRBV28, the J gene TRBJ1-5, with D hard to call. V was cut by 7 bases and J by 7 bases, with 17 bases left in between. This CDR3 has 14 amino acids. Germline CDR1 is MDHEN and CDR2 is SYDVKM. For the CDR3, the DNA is TGTGCCAGCAACGTTCCGGGTTCAGGACAGCCCCAGCATTTT. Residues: CASNVPGSGQPQHF.

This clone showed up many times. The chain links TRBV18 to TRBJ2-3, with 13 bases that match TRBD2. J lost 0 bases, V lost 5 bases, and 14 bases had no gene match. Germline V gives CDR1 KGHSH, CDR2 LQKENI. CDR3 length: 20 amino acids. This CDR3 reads CASSGLGLAGFSTSTDTQYF. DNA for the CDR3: TGTGCCAGCTCAGGATTGGGACTAGCGGGATTCAGTACAAGCACAGATACGCAGTATTTT.